The 27 T cell receptor beta chains given below trace back to one sample, sequenced in a study of CD8+CD57+ T cells in acquired aplastic anemia (dated by TCRdb to 2017 to 2018). Expansion of CD8+CD57+ cells had been shown by flow cytometry in the patients chosen for sequencing. The instrument given in TCRdb is Illumina HiSeq 2000. Genomic DNA served as template for TCR beta VDJ combination and CDR3 sequence profiling. TCRdb applied fastp at Q25 and MiXCR to the public reads, then kept only in-frame beta chains. Entries are consolidated by CDR3 protein sequence, retaining the most common genes and DNA. Here the sample has approximately 220,000 distinct CDR3 sequences; 45% to 50% occur a single time. The biggest ten clones account for 6.5% to 8% of the sample. Sequences were obtained from sorted CD4+, CD8+, or CD8+CD57+ T cells (not recorded which) from PBMCs. These receptors were obtained from a human donor with aplastic anemia.

This clonotype was found a few times. The chain is built from TRBV2 and TRBJ1-2, with a weak D call TRBD1 (6 bases). Germline V gene sequence: CDR1 SNHLY, CDR2 FYNNEI. The CDR3 runs 15 residues. V lost 4 bases to trimming and J lost 4 bases, with 16 bases between them. The CDR3 DNA reads TGTGCCAGCAGTGGGGAAGGGGGAGGGAGCTATGGCTACACCTTC. It yields the protein CASSGEGGGSYGYTF.

J is TRBJ2-1 and V is TRBV20-1; D call uncertain. Germline CDR1 is DFQATT and CDR2 is SNEGSKA (reference sequence). This CDR3 is 11 amino acids long. Deletions cut 4 bases from V and 6 bases from J, with 7 bases between. Here the CDR3 DNA reads TGCAGTGCTACTTCCGGCAATGAGCAGTTCTTC. This codes for CSATSGNEQFF.

This clonotype was recorded many times. The genes are TRBV20-1 and TRBJ2-2; D is possibly TRBD2 (6 bases). The ends were cut back, 1 base at V and 10 bases at J, with 19 bases in the middle. This CDR3 is built from 15 residues. Germline lookup yields CDR1 DFQATT and CDR2 SNEGSKA (reference sequence). This CDR3 is CSARALTSWSEELFF. The CDR3 nucleotides read TGCAGTGCTAGAGCTCTGACTAGTTGGTCCGAGGAGCTGTTTTTT.

The table lists this clonotype with a count of one. The chain couples TRBV7-8 to TRBJ2-3, with unresolved D. This CDR3 has 12 amino acids. The germline V gene has CDR1 SGHVS and CDR2 FQNEAQ. Trimming shortened V by 3 bases and J by 8 bases, and 9 bases separated the two germline ends. The CDR3 DNA is TGTGCCAGCAGCTTTAAGGTCTTTACGCAGTATTTT. It is translated as CASSFKVFTQYF. Drawing the rest from reference TRBV7-8 and TRBJ2-3, the complete variable domain is GAGVSQSPRYKVAKRGQDVALRCDPISGHVSLFWYQQALGQGPEFLTYFQNEAQLDKSGLPSDRFFAERPEGSVSTLKIQRTQQEDSAVYLCASSFKVFTQYFGPGTRLTVL.

About this clonotype itself: Relative to the germline gene, one junction end is altered; a read error may explain this. V is TRBV7-8 and J is TRBJ2-2; unclear D gene. Germline V gene data show CDR1 as SGHVS and CDR2 as FQNEAQ. The CDR3 extends over 14 amino acids. Written as DNA, the CDR3 is TGCGCCAGCAGCGAGACAAGGAACACCGGGGAGCTGTTTTTT. It specifies CASSETRNTGELFF. The full variable domain, completed using reference TRBV7-8 and TRBJ2-2, is GAGVSQSPRYKVAKRGQDVALRCDPISGHVSLFWYQQALGQGPEFLTYFQNEAQLDKSGLPSDRFFAERPEGSVSTLKIQRTQQEDSAVYLCASSETRNTGELFFGEGSRLTVL.

This clonotype came up many times. The V call is TRBV12-3 or TRBV12-4, the J call TRBJ2-7; D is tentatively TRBD1 or TRBD2 (5 bases each). This CDR3 spans 14 amino acids. V gave up 6 bases and J gave up 5 bases, with 17 bases separating them. The CDR3 DNA sequence: TGTGCCAGCAGCCAAACCGGGACGGTCGACGAGCAGTACTTC. Its translation is CASSQTGTVDEQYF.

The chain combines TRBV20-1 with TRBJ2-7; the match to TRBD2 covers 8 bases. The CDR3 contains 12 residues. J was trimmed by 5 bases and V by 4 bases; bases with no gene match: 4. The germline V gene encodes CDR1 DFQATT and CDR2 SNEGSKA (reference sequence). The CDR3 sequence is CSATAGGDEQYF. For the CDR3, the DNA is TGCAGTGCTACCGCGGGGGGCGACGAGCAGTACTTC.

CDR3 nucleotide sequence: TGCAGTGCTAGGTCGGTTTCGGGAGGCGTCTACAATGAGCAGTTCTTC. Translating it yields CSARSVSGGVYNEQFF. The chain is built from TRBV20-1 and TRBJ2-1, with 7 bases lining up with TRBD2. This CDR3 region has 16 residues. V lost 3 bases to trimming and J lost 3 bases; unmatched junction nucleotides: 11. The germline CDR1 and CDR2 sequences are DFQATT and SNEGSKA (reference sequence).

This clonotype was picked up many times. The chain uses TRBV7-8 and TRBJ2-7; D tentatively fits TRBD1 or TRBD2 (6 bases each). The CDR3 runs 15 residues. CDR1 and CDR2 (germline): SGHVS, FQNEAQ. V was pared by 0 bases and J by 2 bases, with 11 bases between. The CDR3 is CASSLAGGRPYEQYF. The CDR3, as DNA: TGTGCCAGCAGCTTAGCAGGGGGGCGCCCCTACGAGCAGTACTTC. Variable domain in full (rest from reference TRBV7-8 and TRBJ2-7): GAGVSQSPRYKVAKRGQDVALRCDPISGHVSLFWYQQALGQGPEFLTYFQNEAQLDKSGLPSDRFFAERPEGSVSTLKIQRTQQEDSAVYLCASSLAGGRPYEQYFGPGTRLTVT.

DNA for the CDR3: TGTGCCAGCAGTCTCCCCCTAATCACAGATACGCAGTATTTT. Translating gives CASSLPLITDTQYF. This chain links TRBV2 with TRBJ2-3, with no clear D. The CDR3 consists of 14 residues. The V end was cut by 5 bases, the J end by 2 bases, with 11 bases between. The V gene's germline CDR1 is SNHLY and CDR2 FYNNEI.

This chain joins TRBV7-2 and TRBJ2-7, with D maybe TRBD1 (5 bases). CDR1 SGHTA and CDR2 FQGNSA come from the germline V gene. The CDR3 runs 11 residues. V lost 3 bases, J lost 12 bases, and 12 bases lay in between. DNA of the CDR3: TGTGCCAGCAGCTTTCCCACAGGTGTGTACTTC. This gives the protein CASSFPTGVYF.

This clonotype was picked up one time. The J gene is TRBJ1-2, the V gene TRBV20-1; unclear D gene. V was trimmed by 2 bases and J by 8 bases, leaving 15 bases between them. This CDR3 contains 13 residues. Germline assignment: CDR1 DFQATT and CDR2 SNEGSKA (reference sequence). CDR3 DNA: TGCAGTGCTAGACTAGCCACGATGGGGGGCTACACCTTC. Encoded protein: CSARLATMGGYTF.

The chain combines TRBV12-3 or TRBV12-4 with TRBJ2-1, with TRBD2 matching over 8 bases. There are 17 residues in the CDR3. Unmatched junction bases numbered 13, after V lost 5 bases and J lost 4 bases. CDR3 amino acids: CASSLRPLAGLYNEQFF. The CDR3, as DNA: TGTGCCAGCAGTCTAAGACCCCTAGCGGGTTTATACAATGAGCAGTTCTTC.

This clonotype was seen at least ten times. This chain joins TRBV7-9 and TRBJ2-1; D call uncertain. CDR3 length equals 13 residues. Germline V gene lookup returns CDR1 SEHNR and CDR2 FQNEAQ (reference sequence). Trimming cost V 7 bases and J 2 bases, with 9 bases left between them. For the CDR3, the DNA is TGTGCCAGCACCAATCCCCCCTACAATGAGCAGTTCTTC. Amino acids: CASTNPPYNEQFF.

This clonotype was detected only once. The chain carries TRBV15 and TRBJ2-2; the D gene could be TRBD1 or TRBD2 (5 bases each). V was clipped by 8 bases and J by 2 bases, with 15 bases between them. Germline CDR1 reads LNHNV; CDR2 reads YYDKDF (reference sequence). This CDR3 is built from 15 residues. The CDR3 coding sequence is TGTGCCACCGCTAGGGACCGGACAAACACCGGGGAGCTGTTTTTT. Translating gives CATARDRTNTGELFF.

This clonotype was counted a single time. The rearrangement uses TRBV19 and TRBJ1-1; 8 bases fit TRBD1. The CDR3 consists of 12 residues. Germline V gene data show CDR1 as LNHDA and CDR2 as SQIVND (reference sequence). Losses at the gene ends were 8 bases for V and 4 bases for J; bases not matched to a gene: 3. The CDR3, as DNA: TGTGCCAGTGGAGGGACAGGCACTGAAGCTTTCTTT. This codes for CASGGTGTEAFF.

The genes are TRBV27 and TRBJ2-5, with a possible D match to TRBD2 (7 bases). From germline, CDR1 is MNHEY and CDR2 SMNVEV (reference sequence). The CDR3 contains 13 residues. V dropped 7 bases and J dropped 2 bases, with 11 bases sitting between them. CDR3 in amino acids: CASTGRGQETQYF. CDR3 DNA sequence: TGTGCCAGCACAGGGAGGGGGCAAGAGACCCAGTACTTC.

The chain uses TRBV15 and TRBJ1-1; TRBD1 might be the D (5 bases). The germline V and J ends were trimmed by 4 bases and 8 bases, with 20 bases remaining between them. The germline V gene encodes CDR1 LNHNV and CDR2 YYDKDF (reference sequence). CDR3 length: 15 amino acids. In DNA, the CDR3 is TGTGCCACCAGCAAGGGACGTGTATATCGGCAGGAAGCTTTCTTT. The encoded protein is CATSKGRVYRQEAFF. The full variable domain, rest sourced from reference TRBV15 and TRBJ1-1, is DAMVIQNPRYQVTQFGKPVTLSCSQTLNHNVMYWYQQKSSQAPKLLFHYYDKDFNNEADTPDNFQSRRPNTSFCFLDIRSPGLGDTAMYLCATSKGRVYRQEAFFGQGTRLTVV.

The rearrangement joins TRBV20-1 to TRBJ2-7; 7 bases line up with TRBD1. Looked up from germline, CDR1 is DFQATT and CDR2 is SNEGSKA (reference sequence). This CDR3 is built from 13 residues. Trimming removed 5 bases from V and 3 bases from J; junction bases left unmatched: 7. CDR3 sequence (DNA): TGCAGTGCTTCCGGGACAGCGGACTACGAGCAGTACTTC. Protein product: CSASGTADYEQYF.

The chain recombines TRBV2 with TRBJ1-6; TRBD1 is a possible D gene (6 bases). CDR3 size: 13 residues. Per the germline V gene, CDR1 is SNHLY and CDR2 is FYNNEI. Trimming pared 3 bases from V and 8 bases from J, leaving 8 bases between. In nucleotides, the CDR3 is TGTGCCAGCAGTGAGGAGGGGGATTCACCCCTCCACTTT. The encoded protein is CASSEEGDSPLHF.

This clonotype was seen repeatedly, ten times or more. One end of the junction is discordant with germline, which a read error may explain. V gene TRBV7-7 combines with J gene TRBJ2-1; no clear D gene. CDR3 length: 15 residues. Germline V gene lookup returns CDR1 SSHAT and CDR2 FNYEAQ (reference sequence). The CDR3 reads CASSPDGTQGNEQFF. The CDR3 DNA follows: TGTGCTAGCAGCCCAGATGGTACCCAAGGCAATGAGCAGTTCTTC.

The V gene is TRBV10-3, the J gene TRBJ2-5; 10 positions agree with TRBD1. The length of the CDR3 is 13 residues. V dropped 10 bases and J dropped 5; count of bases not matched to a gene: 7. From germline, CDR1 is ENHRY and CDR2 SYGVKD. The CDR3 DNA follows: TGTGCCACCGTGGACAGGGGGGGCGAGACCCAGTACTTC. This sequence encodes CATVDRGGETQYF.

This clonotype showed up just a few times. The V and J genes are TRBV9 and TRBJ1-2; D unclear. From germline, CDR1 is SGDLS and CDR2 YYNGEE. The CDR3 contains 13 residues. Trimming took 10 bases from V and 5 from J, leaving 18 bases between them. The DNA for the CDR3 is TGTGCCGCCTGCGTATACGGTAGGTATGGCTACACCTTC. The encoded protein is CAACVYGRYGYTF.

The chain uses TRBV29-1 and TRBJ2-1; 12 bases match TRBD2. This CDR3 spans 13 amino acids. Germline V gene sequence: CDR1 SQVTM, CDR2 ANQGSEA. CDR3 protein: CRGGTSGFYEQFF. The DNA of the CDR3 is TGCAGGGGAGGGACTAGCGGGTTCTATGAGCAGTTCTTC.

In the case of this clonotype: One end of the junction does not line up with germline, which may come from a read error. The CDR3 coding sequence is TGCGCCAGCAGCCAAGATTGGGCTGGAAGCAATCAGCCCCAGCATTTT. This gives the protein CASSQDWAGSNQPQHF. This chain links TRBV7-2 with TRBJ1-5; no definite D call. Germline V lookup: CDR1 SGHTA, CDR2 FQGNSA. The CDR3 totals 16 residues.

The chain is built from TRBV9 and TRBJ1-2, with 8 bases aligning to TRBD1. Germline trimming cut 3 bases from V and 3 bases from J; bases unmatched to any gene: 7. The CDR3 contains 15 residues. Germline loops: CDR1 SGDLS, CDR2 YYNGEE. The CDR3 region is CASSGGRGPDYGYTF. The CDR3 DNA is TGTGCCAGCAGCGGGGGCAGGGGGCCTGACTATGGCTACACCTTC.

The J gene is TRBJ1-1, the V gene TRBV9; D gene uncertain. The CDR3 length is 13 residues. Germline-derived CDR1 and CDR2 are SGDLS and YYNGEE. V gave up 3 bases and J gave up 0 bases, with 6 bases separating them. CDR3 coding DNA: TGTGCCAGCAGCGCGCTCTTGAACACTGAAGCTTTCTTT. This codes for CASSALLNTEAFF.